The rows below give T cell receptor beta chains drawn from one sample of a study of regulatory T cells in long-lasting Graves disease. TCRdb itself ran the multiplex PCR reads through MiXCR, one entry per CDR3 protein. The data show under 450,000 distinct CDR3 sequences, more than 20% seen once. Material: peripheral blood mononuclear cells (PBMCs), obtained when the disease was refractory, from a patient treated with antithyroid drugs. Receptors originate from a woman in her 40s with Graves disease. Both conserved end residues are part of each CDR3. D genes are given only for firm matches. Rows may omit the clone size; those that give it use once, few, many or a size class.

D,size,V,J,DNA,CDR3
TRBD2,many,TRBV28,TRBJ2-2,TGTGCCAGCAGTTTAGATAGCGGGAGTCCGAACACCGGGGAGCTGTTTTTT,CASSLDSGSPNTGELFF
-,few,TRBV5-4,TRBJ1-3,TGTGCCAGCAGTAGTACAGGGAGCTCTGGAAACACCATATATTTT,CASSSTGSSGNTIYF
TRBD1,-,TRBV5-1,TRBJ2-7,TGCGCCAGCAGCATCCCCGGGACAGGGTACTACGAGCAGTACTTC,CASSIPGTGYYEQYF
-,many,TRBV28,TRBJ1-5,TGTGCCAGCGGTGGGATCAATCAGCCCCAGCATTTT,CASGGINQPQHF
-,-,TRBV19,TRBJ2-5,TGTGCCAGTAGTGCACGCCTCGGCCCTTGGACCCAGTACTTC,CASSARLGPWTQYF
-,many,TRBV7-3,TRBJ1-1,TGTGCCAGCAGCTCGAACCCAACAGGTTCGAGGACTGAAGCTTTCTTT,CASSSNPTGSRTEAFF
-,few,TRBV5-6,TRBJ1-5,TGTGCCAGCAGCTTGAGATGGTCTCAGCCCCAGCATTTT,CASSLRWSQPQHF
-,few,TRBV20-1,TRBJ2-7,TGCAGTGCTAGTCTCGACCGCACCTACGAGCAGTACTTC,CSASLDRTYEQYF
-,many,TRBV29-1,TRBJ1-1,TGCAGCGTTGAGGGGCAGGGAGGCACTGAAGCTTTCTTT,CSVEGQGGTEAFF
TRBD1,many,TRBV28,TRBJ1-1,TGTGCCAGCAGTTTTGGCAGGGGGCGGGAGGCTGAAGCTTTCTTT,CASSFGRGREAEAFF
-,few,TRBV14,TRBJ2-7,TGTGCCAGCAGCCAAAATCGGGGAGGCCCGCAGTACTTC,CASSQNRGGPQYF
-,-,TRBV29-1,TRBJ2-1,TGCAGCGTTACTGCGGTTGGGGTAGTCGAGCAGTTCTTC,CSVTAVGVVEQFF
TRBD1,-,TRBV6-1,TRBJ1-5,TGTGCCAGCAGTGTTGGGGACAGAATCGCTCAGCCCCAGCATTTT,CASSVGDRIAQPQHF
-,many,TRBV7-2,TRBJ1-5,TGTGCCAGCAGCTTGGGACCGCCGGGATCGGGGCCGACTTTGGAGCCCCAGCATTTT,CASSLGPPGSGPTLEPQHF
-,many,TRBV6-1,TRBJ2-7,TGTGCCAGCAGCGTGGGGCTAGCAGGTTACGAGCAGTACTTC,CASSVGLAGYEQYF
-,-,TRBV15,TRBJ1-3,TGTGCCACCAGCGGCCCGACAGCTGGAAACACCATATATTTT,CATSGPTAGNTIYF
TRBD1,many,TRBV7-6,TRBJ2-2,TGTGCCAGCAGCATGACAGGGCTCGGGGAGCTGTTTTTT,CASSMTGLGELFF
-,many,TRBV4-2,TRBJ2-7,TGTGCCAGCAGCCAAGACGATCGGGGCTACTACGAGCAGTACTTC,CASSQDDRGYYEQYF